The 17 T cell receptor beta chains below all came from one sample that was sequenced in a study of graft-versus-host responses after intestinal transplantation. Sequencing used immunoSEQ multiplex PCR; TCRdb keeps in-frame clones, though not all of them. The table shows about 98,000 clones, with about 82% occurring only once. The sample in question was PBMCs, obtained 255 days after intestinal transplant. These receptors were collected from a human patient who received an intestinal transplant, so some T cells may come from the graft donor.

The V gene is TRBV9, the J gene TRBJ2-2; TRBD1 matches at 7 bases. Germline V gene lookup returns CDR1 SGDLS and CDR2 YYNGEE. The V and J ends lost 4 bases and 3 bases, in that order; junction bases with no gene match: 15. The CDR3 covers 18 residues. CDR3 sequence reads: CASSRPPSETGDTGELFF. CDR3 DNA sequence: TGTGCCAGCAGCCGTCCCCCATCCGAAACAGGGGACACCGGGGAGCTGTTTTTT.

The genes are TRBV19 and TRBJ1-4; D is perhaps TRBD1 (6 bases). Trimming stripped 3 bases from V and 8 bases from J, with 28 bases between. The germline CDR1 and CDR2 sequences are LNHDA and SQIVND (reference sequence). The CDR3 length is 19 residues. CDR3 nucleotides: TGTGCCAGTAGTATTTCCCCCGGGACAAAATTTTCCCGGGGGGAAAAACTGTTTTTT. It specifies CASSISPGTKFSRGEKLFF.

This chain uses TRBV6-4 with TRBJ1-2; no reliable D call. Trimming removed 7 bases at V and 2 bases at J, with 14 bases between. The CDR3 has 14 residues. CDR1 is MRHNA and CDR2 is SNTAGT in the germline V gene. This chain's CDR3 is CASKGRQGNYGYTF. In nucleotides, the CDR3 is TGTGCCAGCAAAGGACGACAAGGCAACTATGGCTACACCTTC.

V and J are TRBV11-1 and TRBJ1-4, with TRBD1 as a possible D gene (5 bases). The CDR3 totals 14 residues. Germline-derived CDR1 and CDR2 are SGHAT and FQDESV (reference sequence). The ends were cut back, 5 bases at V and 5 bases at J, with 12 bases in the middle. Here the CDR3 reads CASSPGTGNEKLFF. In DNA form, the CDR3 reads TGTGCCAGCAGCCCCGGGACCGGGAATGAAAAACTGTTTTTT.

This clone was counted once. The chain employs TRBV27 and TRBJ2-7; TRBD2 is a possible D gene (5 bases). CDR1 MNHEY and CDR2 SMNVEV come from the germline V gene (reference sequence). V was pared by 5 bases and J by 0 bases, with 11 bases between. This CDR3 has 14 residues. The CDR3 nucleotides are TGTGCCAGCAGTCCCCGGAGGAGCTCCTACGAGCAGTACTTC. This encodes CASSPRRSSYEQYF.

This chain joins TRBV19 and TRBJ1-1; a weak D match, TRBD1 (6 bases). Germline CDR1 and CDR2: LNHDA and SQIVND (reference sequence). Trimming removed 3 bases at V and 1 base at J, with 15 bases between. The CDR3 length is 16 residues. Here the CDR3 reads CASSIPSDRANTEAFF. CDR3 bases: TGTGCCAGTAGTATCCCCTCGGACAGAGCGAACACTGAAGCTTTCTTT.

The rearrangement uses TRBV5-6 and TRBJ2-1, with 9 bases that match TRBD2. Germline V CDR1 and CDR2: SGHDT, YYEEEE. The trim removed 2 bases at V and 6 bases at J, leaving 9 bases unmatched. CDR3 length: 16 amino acids. CDR3 sequence: CASSLYGGGAGNEQFF. The CDR3 DNA sequence: TGTGCCAGCAGCTTATACGGCGGGGGGGCCGGCAATGAGCAGTTCTTC.

The V gene is TRBV7-9, the J gene TRBJ2-7; a weak D match, TRBD2 (5 bases). The germline V gene has CDR1 SEHNR and CDR2 FQNEAQ (reference sequence). The V gene lost 4 bases and the J gene lost 7 bases, with 17 bases spanning the gap. The CDR3 is 14 amino acids. CDR3 DNA: TGTGCCAGCAGCTCCGCGGGCCGCCCTCGGGAGCAGTACTTC. As protein: CASSSAGRPREQYF.

The V call is TRBV5-1, the J call TRBJ2-3; either TRBD1 or TRBD2 may fit D (6 bases each). CDR1 is SGHRS and CDR2 is YFSETQ in the germline V gene. The CDR3 covers 14 residues. Trimming left V 7 bases short and J 0 bases short, with 12 bases between. DNA for the CDR3: TGCGCCAGCTACCGGGGGCCTAGCACAGATACGCAGTATTTT. This codes for CASYRGPSTDTQYF.

This clone was seen more than once but under ten times. The chain is built from TRBV4-2 and TRBJ2-3, with 9 bases that match TRBD2. From germline, CDR1 is LGHNA and CDR2 YNFKEQ. The CDR3 totals 15 residues. Losses at the gene ends were 3 bases for V and 6 bases for J; bases not matched to a gene: 7. CDR3 in DNA: TGTGCCAGCAGCCAGGTAGCGGGAGAAATGGATACGCAGTATTTT. This translates into CASSQVAGEMDTQYF.

As concerns this clone: The junction does not match germline at one end; this may be a read error. The chain couples TRBV7-7 to TRBJ2-1; 9 bases map to TRBD2. Per germline, CDR1 SSHAT and CDR2 FNYEAQ (reference sequence). This CDR3 is built from 15 residues. The CDR3 coding sequence is TGTGCTAGCAGCCTCAGACTAGCGGACTTCAATGAGCAGTTCTTC. Residues: CASSLRLADFNEQFF.

CDR3: CASSFPDRANYGYTF. CDR3 coding DNA: TGTGCCAGCAGTTTTCCCGACAGAGCTAACTATGGCTACACCTTC. V and J are TRBV28 and TRBJ1-2, with D maybe TRBD1 (5 bases). CDR1 and CDR2 (germline): MDHEN, SYDVKM. This CDR3 is built from 15 residues. Trimming took 3 bases from V and 0 from J, leaving 11 bases between them.

The chain joins TRBV30 to TRBJ1-4; D may be TRBD1 (6 bases). CDR1 GTSNPN and CDR2 SVGIG come from the germline V gene (reference sequence). V lost 6 bases, J lost 4 bases, and 15 bases lay in between. The CDR3 is made up of 14 amino acids. CDR3 bases: TGTGCCTGTAGGTCGGGGGCGATTAATGAAAAACTGTTTTTT. Encoded protein: CACRSGAINEKLFF.

J is TRBJ2-7 and V is TRBV5-5; tentatively, D is TRBD1 or TRBD2 (5 bases each). The CDR3 length is 14 residues. Germline V lookup: CDR1 SGHKS, CDR2 YYEKEE (reference sequence). V shed 4 bases and J shed 4 bases, with 15 bases lying between them. The CDR3: CASSMRGVNYEQYV. CDR3 coding DNA: TGTGCCAGCAGCATGAGAGGGGTAAATTACGAGCAGTACGTC.

This clone was seen once. The chain couples TRBV11-2 to TRBJ1-1; D unclear. CDR1 is SGHAT and CDR2 is FQNNGV in the germline V gene. The CDR3 is 16 amino acids. V was cut by 4 bases and J by 2 bases, with 17 bases left in between. This chain's CDR3 is CASSSSGRGGNTEAFF. As DNA, the CDR3 is TGTGCCAGCAGCTCCTCTGGCCGAGGCGGAAACACTGAAGCTTTCTTT.

The chain recombines TRBV4-1 with TRBJ2-2, with D tentatively TRBD1 (6 bases). Germline CDR1 and CDR2: MGHRA and YSYEKL. This CDR3 region has 15 residues. The V end was cut by 4 bases, the J end by 3 bases, with 12 bases between. CDR3 nucleotide sequence: TGCGCCAGCAGCCCCCAGGGGTTTTACACCGGGGAGCTGTTTTTT. The encoded protein is CASSPQGFYTGELFF.

J is TRBJ1-1 and V is TRBV6-5; D possibly corresponds to TRBD1 (5 bases). Per germline, CDR1 MNHEY and CDR2 SVGAGI. Trimming cost V 5 bases and J 6 bases, with 16 bases left between them. CDR3 length equals 14 residues. CDR3 residues: CASSNPGPRAEAFF. The CDR3 DNA reads as TGTGCCAGCAGTAACCCGGGGCCCCGCGCTGAAGCTTTCTTT.